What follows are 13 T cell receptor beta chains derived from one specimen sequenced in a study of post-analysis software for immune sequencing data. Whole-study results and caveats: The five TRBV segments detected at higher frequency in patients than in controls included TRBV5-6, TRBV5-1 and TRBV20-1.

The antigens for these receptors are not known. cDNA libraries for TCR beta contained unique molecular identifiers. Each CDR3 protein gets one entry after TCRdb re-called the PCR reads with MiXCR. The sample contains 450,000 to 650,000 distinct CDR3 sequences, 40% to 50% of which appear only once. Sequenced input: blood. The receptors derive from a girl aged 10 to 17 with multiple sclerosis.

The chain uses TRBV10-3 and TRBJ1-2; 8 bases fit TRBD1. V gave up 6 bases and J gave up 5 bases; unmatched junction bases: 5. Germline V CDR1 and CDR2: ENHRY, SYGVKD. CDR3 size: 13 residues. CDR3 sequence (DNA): TGTGCCATCAGCGGACAGGGCGCTTATGGCTACACCTTC. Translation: CAISGQGAYGYTF.

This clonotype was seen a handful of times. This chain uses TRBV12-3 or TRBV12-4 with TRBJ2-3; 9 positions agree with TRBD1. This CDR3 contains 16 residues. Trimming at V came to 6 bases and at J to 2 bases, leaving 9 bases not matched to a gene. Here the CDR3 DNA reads TGTGCCAGCAGACCAGGGACAGGGAGGGACACAGATACGCAGTATTTT. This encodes CASRPGTGRDTDTQYF.

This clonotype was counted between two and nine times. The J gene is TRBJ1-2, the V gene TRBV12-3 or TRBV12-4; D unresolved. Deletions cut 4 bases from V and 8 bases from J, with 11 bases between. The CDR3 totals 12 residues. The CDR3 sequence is CASSSRMGGYTF. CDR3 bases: TGTGCCAGCAGTTCCCGTATGGGAGGCTACACCTTC.

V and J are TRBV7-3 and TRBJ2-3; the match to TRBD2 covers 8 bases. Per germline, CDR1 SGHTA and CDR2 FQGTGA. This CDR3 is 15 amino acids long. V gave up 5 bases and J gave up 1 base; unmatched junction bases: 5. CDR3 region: CASSRQAGGTDTQYF. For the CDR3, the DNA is TGTGCCAGCAGCCGGCAAGCGGGGGGCACAGATACGCAGTATTTT.

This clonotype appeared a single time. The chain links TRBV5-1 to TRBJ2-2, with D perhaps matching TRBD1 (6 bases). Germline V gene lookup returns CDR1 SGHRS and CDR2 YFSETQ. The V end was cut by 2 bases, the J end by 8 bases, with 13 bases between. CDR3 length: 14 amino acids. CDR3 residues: CASSLLQGAGELFF. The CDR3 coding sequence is TGCGCCAGCAGCTTACTACAGGGCGCGGGGGAGCTGTTTTTT.

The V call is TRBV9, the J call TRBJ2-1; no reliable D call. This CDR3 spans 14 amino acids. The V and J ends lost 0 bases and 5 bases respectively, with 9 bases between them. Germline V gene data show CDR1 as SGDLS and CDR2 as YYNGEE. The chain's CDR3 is CASSVVFSDNEQFF. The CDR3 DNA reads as TGTGCCAGCAGCGTAGTCTTTAGTGACAATGAGCAGTTCTTC.

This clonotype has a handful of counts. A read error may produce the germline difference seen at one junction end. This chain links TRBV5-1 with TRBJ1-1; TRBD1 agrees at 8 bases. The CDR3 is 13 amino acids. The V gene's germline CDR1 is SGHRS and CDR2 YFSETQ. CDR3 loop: CASSSDRDTEAFF. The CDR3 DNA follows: TGTGCCAGCAGTTCGGACAGGGACACTGAAGCTTTCTTT.

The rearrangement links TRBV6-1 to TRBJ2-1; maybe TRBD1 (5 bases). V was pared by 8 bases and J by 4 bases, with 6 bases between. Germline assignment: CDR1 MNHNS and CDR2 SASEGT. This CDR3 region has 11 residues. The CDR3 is CASGHYNEQFF. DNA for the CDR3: TGTGCCAGCGGACATTACAATGAGCAGTTCTTC.

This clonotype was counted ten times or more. The CDR3 nucleotides are TGCGCCAGCAGTGAGAGGGCAGGGAACGGCTACACCTTC. Its translation: CASSERAGNGYTF. The chain is built from TRBV10-2 and TRBJ1-2; maybe TRBD1 (5 bases). Trimming shortened V by 2 bases and J by 8 bases, and 12 bases separated the two germline ends. This CDR3 contains 13 residues. In germline, CDR1 is WSHSY, CDR2 SAAADI.

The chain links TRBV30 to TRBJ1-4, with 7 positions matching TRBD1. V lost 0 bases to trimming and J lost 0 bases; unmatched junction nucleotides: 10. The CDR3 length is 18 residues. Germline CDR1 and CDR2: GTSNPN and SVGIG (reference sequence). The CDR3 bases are TGTGCCTGGAGTGTACGACAGGGAAATTGGGCAACTAATGAAAAACTGTTTTTT. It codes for CAWSVRQGNWATNEKLFF.

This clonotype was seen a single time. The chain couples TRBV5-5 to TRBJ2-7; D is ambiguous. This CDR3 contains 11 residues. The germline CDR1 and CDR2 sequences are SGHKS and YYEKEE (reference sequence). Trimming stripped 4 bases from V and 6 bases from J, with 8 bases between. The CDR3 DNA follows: TGTGCCAGCAGCACCATCGGCGAGCAGTACTTC. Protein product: CASSTIGEQYF.

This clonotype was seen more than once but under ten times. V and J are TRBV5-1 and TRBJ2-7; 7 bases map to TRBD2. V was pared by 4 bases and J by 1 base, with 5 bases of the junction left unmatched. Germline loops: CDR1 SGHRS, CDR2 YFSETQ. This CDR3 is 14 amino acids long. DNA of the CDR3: TGCGCCAGCAGCCCGGGACTAATGTCCTACGAGCAGTACTTC. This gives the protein CASSPGLMSYEQYF.

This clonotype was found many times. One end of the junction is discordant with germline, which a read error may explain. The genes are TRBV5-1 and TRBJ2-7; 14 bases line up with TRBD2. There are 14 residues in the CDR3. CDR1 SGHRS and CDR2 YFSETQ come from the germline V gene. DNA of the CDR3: TGTGCCAGCAGTTTGGGACTAGCGGGAGACGAGCAGTACTTC. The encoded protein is CASSLGLAGDEQYF.